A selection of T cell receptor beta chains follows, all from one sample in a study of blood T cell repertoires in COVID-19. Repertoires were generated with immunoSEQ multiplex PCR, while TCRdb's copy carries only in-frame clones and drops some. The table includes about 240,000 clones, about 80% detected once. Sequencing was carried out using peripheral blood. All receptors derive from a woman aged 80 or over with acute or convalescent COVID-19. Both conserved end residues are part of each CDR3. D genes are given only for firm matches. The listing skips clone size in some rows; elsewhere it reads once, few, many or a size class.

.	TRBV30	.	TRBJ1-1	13	CAWSPDTYTEAFF	TGTGCCTGGAGTCCTGACACCTACACTGAAGCTTTCTTT
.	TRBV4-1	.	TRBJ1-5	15	CASSQGQGDNQPQHF	TGCGCCAGCAGCCAAGGCCAGGGTGACAATCAGCCCCAGCATTTT
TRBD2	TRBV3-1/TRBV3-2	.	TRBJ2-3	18	CASSLNELAGFSTDTQYF	TGTGCCAGCAGCCTTAATGAACTAGCGGGATTTAGCACAGATACGCAGTATTTT
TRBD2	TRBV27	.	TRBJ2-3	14	CASSKAGGTDTQYF	TGTGCCAGCAGTAAGGCGGGGGGCACAGATACGCAGTATTTT
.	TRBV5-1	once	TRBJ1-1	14	CASSLVESGTEAFF	TGCGCCAGCAGCTTGGTTGAATCGGGGACTGAAGCTTTCTTT
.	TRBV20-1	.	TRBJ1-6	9	CRGGSPLHF	TGCCGCGGGGGGTCACCCCTCCACTTT
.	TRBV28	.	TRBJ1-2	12	CASSDTGLGYTF	TGTGCCAGCAGTGACACAGGCCTCGGCTACACCTTC
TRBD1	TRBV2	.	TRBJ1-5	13	CASSATGERTQHF	TGTGCCAGCAGTGCGACAGGGGAACGAACACAGCATTTT
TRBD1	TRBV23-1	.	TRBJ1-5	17	CASSPPPTGSSNQPQHF	TGCGCCAGCAGTCCCCCCCCGACAGGGTCCTCCAATCAGCCCCAGCATTTT
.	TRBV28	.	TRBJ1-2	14	CASSLRQINYGYTF	TGTGCCAGCAGTTTACGCCAGATTAACTATGGCTACACCTTC
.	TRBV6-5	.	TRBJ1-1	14	CASNSGSQNTEAFF	TGTGCCAGCAATTCTGGGAGTCAAAACACTGAAGCTTTCTTT
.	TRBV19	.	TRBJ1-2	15	CASSFRGTSNYGYTF	TGTGCCAGTAGTTTCCGGGGTACTTCTAACTATGGCTACACCTTC
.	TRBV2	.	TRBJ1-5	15	CASSVAQSGNQPQHF	TGTGCCAGCAGTGTGGCACAAAGCGGCAATCAGCCCCAGCATTTT
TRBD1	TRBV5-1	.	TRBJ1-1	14	CASSTQGGNTEAFF	TGCGCCAGCAGCACCCAGGGGGGGAACACTGAAGCTTTCTTT
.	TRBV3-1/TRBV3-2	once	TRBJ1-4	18	CASSHAPGIQGLREKLFF	TGTGCCAGCAGCCACGCCCCCGGCATACAGGGTCTGCGGGAAAAACTGTTTTTT
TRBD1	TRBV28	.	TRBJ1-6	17	CASNRPGQGNGNSPLHF	TGTGCCAGCAACCGGCCGGGACAGGGCAACGGGAATTCACCCCTCCACTTT
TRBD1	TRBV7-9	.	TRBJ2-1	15	CASSPRTGEHNEQFF	TGTGCCAGCAGCCCAAGGACAGGGGAGCACAATGAGCAGTTCTTC
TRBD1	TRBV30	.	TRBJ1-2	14	CAWSVTQGVYGYTF	TGTGCCTGGAGTGTGACCCAGGGGGTCTATGGCTACACCTTC
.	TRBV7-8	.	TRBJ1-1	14	CASSPPRANTEAFF	TGTGCCAGCAGCCCCCCGAGGGCGAACACTGAAGCTTTCTTT
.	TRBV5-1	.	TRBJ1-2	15	CASSPGTGSGYGYTF	TGCGCCAGCAGCCCAGGAACAGGGTCGGGCTATGGCTACACCTTC
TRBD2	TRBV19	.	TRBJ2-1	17	CASRPLSGDYSYNEQFF	TGTGCCAGTAGACCGCTTAGCGGGGACTACTCCTACAATGAGCAGTTCTTC
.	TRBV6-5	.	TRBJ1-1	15	CASSSGGTPNTEAFF	TGTGCCAGCAGTTCCGGGGGGACACCGAACACTGAAGCTTTCTTT
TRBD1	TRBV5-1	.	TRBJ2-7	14	CASTRTGGSYEQYF	TGCGCCAGCACCAGGACAGGGGGCTCCTACGAGCAGTACTTC
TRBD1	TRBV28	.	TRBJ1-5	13	CASRGQGKEPQHF	TGTGCCAGCAGGGGACAGGGGAAGGAGCCCCAGCATTTT
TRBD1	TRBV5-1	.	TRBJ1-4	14	CASSGGQGVGKLFF	TGCGCCAGCAGCGGTGGACAGGGGGTTGGAAAACTGTTTTTT
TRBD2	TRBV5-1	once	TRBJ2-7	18	CASSSLIAGAQQNYEQYF	TGCGCCAGCAGCAGCTTGATAGCGGGGGCCCAACAAAACTACGAGCAGTACTTC
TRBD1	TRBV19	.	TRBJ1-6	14	CASSLQGNNSPLHF	TGTGCCAGTAGCTTACAGGGGAATAATTCACCCCTCCACTTT
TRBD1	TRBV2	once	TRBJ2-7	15	CASSGTGGFSYEQYF	TGTGCCAGCAGCGGGACAGGGGGGTTTTCCTACGAGCAGTACTTC
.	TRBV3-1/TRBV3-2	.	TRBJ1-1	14	CASSQIIRGTEAFF	TGTGCCAGCAGCCAAATCATCAGGGGAACTGAAGCTTTCTTT
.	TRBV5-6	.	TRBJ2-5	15	CASSLDLIGQETQYF	TGTGCCAGCAGCTTGGATCTCATCGGGCAAGAGACCCAGTACTTC
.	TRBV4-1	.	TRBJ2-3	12	CASSQERGTQYF	TGCGCCAGCAGCCAAGAAAGGGGTACGCAGTATTTT
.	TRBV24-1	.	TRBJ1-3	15	CATSDPTESGNTIYF	TGTGCCACCAGTGACCCTACAGAGTCTGGAAACACCATATATTTT
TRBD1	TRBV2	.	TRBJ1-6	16	CASSDFDRGDNSPLHF	TGTGCCAGCAGTGATTTTGACAGGGGGGATAATTCACCCCTCCACTTT
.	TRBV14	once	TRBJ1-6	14	CASSQEGPGSPLHF	TGTGCCAGCAGCCAAGAGGGTCCGGGGTCACCCCTCCACTTT
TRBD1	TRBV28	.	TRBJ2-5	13	CASSRDRGETQYF	TGTGCCAGCAGTCGGGACAGGGGAGAGACCCAGTACTTC
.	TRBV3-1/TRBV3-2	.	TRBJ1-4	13	CASSRREGGQVFF	TGTGCCAGCAGCCGAAGGGAGGGCGGGCAGGTGTTTTTT
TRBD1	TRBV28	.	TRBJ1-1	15	CASSLLGQGVTEAFF	TGTGCCAGCAGTTTATTGGGCCAGGGGGTGACTGAAGCTTTCTTT
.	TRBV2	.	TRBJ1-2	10	CASSAGRDIF	TGTGCCAGCAGTGCAGGCAGAGACATCTTC
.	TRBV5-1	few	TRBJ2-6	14	CASSPSSGANVLTF	TGCGCCAGCAGCCCTAGCTCTGGGGCCAACGTCCTGACTTTC
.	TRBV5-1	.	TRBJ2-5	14	CASSADRRWETQYF	TGCGCCAGCAGCGCCGACAGGCGATGGGAGACCCAGTACTTC
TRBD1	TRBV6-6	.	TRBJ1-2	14	CASSPGGGDYGYTF	TGTGCCAGCAGTCCAGGGGGAGGAGACTATGGCTACACCTTC
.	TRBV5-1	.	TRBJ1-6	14	CASSLGGVNSPLHF	TGCGCCAGCAGCTTGGGCGGGGTTAATTCACCCCTCCACTTT
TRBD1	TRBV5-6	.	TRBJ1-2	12	CASGRDRDGYTF	TGTGCCAGTGGCAGGGACAGGGACGGCTACACCTTC
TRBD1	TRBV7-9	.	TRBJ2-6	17	CASSQLQGASGANVLTF	TGTGCCAGCAGCCAATTACAGGGGGCGAGTGGGGCCAACGTCCTGACTTTC
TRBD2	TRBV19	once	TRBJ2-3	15	CASSILAGEGDTQYF	TGTGCCAGTAGTATACTAGCGGGGGAGGGGGATACGCAGTATTTT
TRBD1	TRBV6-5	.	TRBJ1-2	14	CASSYSTGGAGYTF	TGTGCCAGCAGTTACTCCACAGGGGGGGCTGGCTACACCTTC
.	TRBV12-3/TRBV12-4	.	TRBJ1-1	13	CASSFRVGTEAFF	TGTGCCAGCAGTTTCAGGGTGGGGACTGAAGCTTTCTTT
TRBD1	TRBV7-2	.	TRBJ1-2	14	CASSLMDRGGGYTF	TGTGCCAGCAGCCTTATGGACAGGGGAGGAGGCTACACCTTC
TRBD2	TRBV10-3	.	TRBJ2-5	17	CAISEYPSGGASKTQYF	TGTGCCATCAGTGAGTACCCCAGCGGGGGCGCGTCGAAGACCCAGTACTTC
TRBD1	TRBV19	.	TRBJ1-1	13	CASSTRDRGRTFF	TGTGCCAGTAGTACCAGGGACAGGGGAAGAACTTTCTTT